Given below is one TCR beta chain in context. Authors' data handling: Using reference gene primer amplification, nucleated cell counts were estimated. The method was immunoSEQ multiplex PCR; TCRdb's version includes in-frame clones alone and lacks a portion of them. D and trimming come from the DNA, and the V and J calls and clone size come from that table. Among around 140,000 clones, 75% to 90% were seen once, and the ten largest hold roughly 2.5%. The CDR3 consists of 15 residues. Trimming cost V 3 bases and J 0 bases; bases outside gene matches: 4. The V gene's germline CDR1 is MNHEY and CDR2 SMNVEV (reference sequence). This specimen comes from a study of blood T cell repertoires in COVID-19. As for the study in general: Whether acute or convalescent, the COVID-19 samples came from the United States, Italy and Spain. In each case, the material was cDNA or gDNA derived from T cells, B-cell-depleted T cells, or PBMCs.

V is TRBV27 and J is TRBJ2-7; the match to TRBD1 covers 8 bases. Material for sequencing was peripheral blood. The sequence derives from a man over 45 with active COVID-19. For the CDR3, the DNA is TGTGCCAGCAGTTTCGAACAGGGGGTCTCCTACGAGCAGTACTTC. Amino acid sequence: CASSFEQGVSYEQYF.